The clone carrying this T cell receptor beta chain appeared once. The V end was cut by 2 bases, the J end by 4 bases, with 12 bases between. CDR1 is SGHRS and CDR2 is YFSETQ in the germline V gene. The length of the CDR3 is 14 residues. The sample originates from a study of T cell changes during pregnancy in multiple sclerosis. Profiling relied on immunoSEQ multiplex PCR, and the TCRdb table lists in-frame clones only, not all of them. The sample includes some 120,000 clones, about 95% of them seen just once. Sequencing was performed on peripheral blood, taken after pregnancy. The clonotype originates from a female donor with multiple sclerosis, enrolled in a pregnancy study. This chain uses TRBV5-1 with TRBJ1-2; tentative D call: TRBD1 (5 bases). The CDR3 here is CASSFGWGGYGYTF. In DNA, the CDR3 is TGCGCCAGCAGCTTCGGGTGGGGGGGCTATGGCTACACCTTC.